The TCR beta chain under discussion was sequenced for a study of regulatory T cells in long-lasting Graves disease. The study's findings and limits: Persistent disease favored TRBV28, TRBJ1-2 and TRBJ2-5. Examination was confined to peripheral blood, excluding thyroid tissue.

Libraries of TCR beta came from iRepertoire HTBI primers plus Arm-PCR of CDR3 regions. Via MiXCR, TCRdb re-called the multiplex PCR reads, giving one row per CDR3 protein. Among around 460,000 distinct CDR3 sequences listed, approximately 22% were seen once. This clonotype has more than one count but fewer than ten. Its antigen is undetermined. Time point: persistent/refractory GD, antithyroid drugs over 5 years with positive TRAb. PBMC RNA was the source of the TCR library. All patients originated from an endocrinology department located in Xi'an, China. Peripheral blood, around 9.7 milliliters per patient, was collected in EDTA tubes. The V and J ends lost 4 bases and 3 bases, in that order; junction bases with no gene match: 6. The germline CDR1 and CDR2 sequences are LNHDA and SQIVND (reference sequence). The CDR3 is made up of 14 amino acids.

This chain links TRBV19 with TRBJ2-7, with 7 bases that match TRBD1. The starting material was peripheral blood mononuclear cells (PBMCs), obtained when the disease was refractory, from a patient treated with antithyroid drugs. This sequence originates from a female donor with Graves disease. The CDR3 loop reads CASSTRTGSYEQYF. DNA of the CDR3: TGTGCCAGTAGTACGCGGACAGGAAGCTACGAGCAGTACTTC.